Listed below are T cell receptor beta chains from one sample, sequenced in a study of blood T cells in healthy people across ages. From the 5' RACE reads, TCRdb called clonotypes with MiXCR, one entry per CDR3 protein. The profile shows about 1.4 million distinct CDR3 sequences, roughly 59% of them singletons. The specimen was blood. These receptors came from a man younger than 30 in good health. Both conserved end residues are part of each CDR3. A D gene is named only where the DNA matches it firmly. Clone size, where shown, is once, few, many, or a class for clones that have expanded.

NA	TRBV4-3	TRBJ1-2	TRBD1	TGCGCCAGCAGCCACGGACAGGCCTATGGCTACACCTTC	CASSHGQAYGYTF
NA	TRBV5-6	TRBJ2-5	TRBD1	TGTGCCAGCAGCTTGAAAGGGGGCGAGGTCACAGAGACCCAGTACTTC	CASSLKGGEVTETQYF
NA	TRBV10-3	TRBJ2-3	NA	TGTGCCATCAGTGGAGAGGTGGCTAGTTCCACAGATACGCAGTATTTT	CAISGEVASSTDTQYF
NA	TRBV6-2/TRBV6-3	TRBJ2-7	NA	TGTGCCAGCAGACCACGGGACTCACTATGGGACGAGCAGTACTTC	CASRPRDSLWDEQYF
NA	TRBV11-1	TRBJ2-1	NA	TGTGCCACCCAGTCGATGAGCTCCTACAATGAGCAGTTCTTC	CATQSMSSYNEQFF
NA	TRBV7-2	TRBJ2-1	NA	TGTGCCAGCAGCTCCCCGGGGGCAGCAAGAAACAATGAGCAGTTCTTC	CASSSPGAARNNEQFF
NA	TRBV5-1	TRBJ2-6	NA	TGCGCCAGCAGCTTGGAACGGAGCTCTGGGGTCAACGTCCTGACTTTC	CASSLERSSGVNVLTF
NA	TRBV7-2	TRBJ2-5	TRBD2	TGTGCCAGCAGCTTTAGGCTAGCCGGGAGGGGAACCGGGGAGCAGTACTTC	CASSFRLAGRGTGEQYF
few	TRBV11-2	TRBJ2-5	NA	TGTGCCAGCAGCGCTCTGGGCGATGAGCAGTACTTC	CASSALGDEQYF
NA	TRBV4-1	TRBJ2-1	TRBD2	TGCGCCAGCAGTCCTTCTAGCGGGGGGGTGCATGAGCAGTTCTTC	CASSPSSGGVHEQFF
NA	TRBV20-1	TRBJ2-3	NA	TGCAGTGCGTCAGTAGGGGCAGGGCTTTCAGATACGCAGTATTTT	CSASVGAGLSDTQYF
few	TRBV12-3/TRBV12-4	TRBJ2-5	TRBD1	TGTGCCAGCAGTCCCAACAGGGGTCGGGCCCACCAAGAGACCCAGTACTTC	CASSPNRGRAHQETQYF
NA	TRBV10-3	TRBJ1-2	TRBD1	TGTGCCATCACTGGCGGGACAGGGAACTATGGCTACACCTTC	CAITGGTGNYGYTF
NA	TRBV7-2	TRBJ2-1	TRBD2	TGTGCCAGCAGCTACCCGGGACTAGCGGACTACAATGAGCAGTTCTTC	CASSYPGLADYNEQFF
few	TRBV12-3/TRBV12-4	TRBJ2-3	TRBD1	TGTGCCAGCAGTTTGGCCGGAGGACCAGGGGGTACGCAGTATTTT	CASSLAGGPGGTQYF
few	TRBV10-3	TRBJ2-5	NA	TGTGCCATCAGTGATGGGTCCGTGGGGGAGTATTCAGAGACCCAGTACTTC	CAISDGSVGEYSETQYF
NA	TRBV20-1	TRBJ1-3	TRBD1	TGCAGTGCTGTGACAGGGCTAAGCTCTGGAAACACCATATATTTT	CSAVTGLSSGNTIYF
NA	TRBV29-1	TRBJ1-4	NA	TGCAGCGTGGCGGTCGGCATCCAGAATGAAAAACTGTTTTTT	CSVAVGIQNEKLFF
NA	TRBV27	TRBJ2-1	NA	TGTGTCAGCACTCTCAGAGGCGGGTACAATGAGCAGTTCTTC	CVSTLRGGYNEQFF
NA	TRBV30	TRBJ1-2	NA	TGTGCCTCGGCCCTAGACGGAAACTATGGCTACACCTTC	CASALDGNYGYTF